This T cell receptor (beta chain) originates from a study of T cells in Graves' hyperthyroidism and ophthalmopathy. Amplification yielded TCR beta CDR3 regions, with RNA transcripts as the source. The TCR CDR3 first-round RT-PCR relied on the HTBI primer set. TCRdb used MiXCR to reprocess the multiplex PCR reads, holding one entry per CDR3 protein. The table lists 620,000 or so distinct CDR3 sequences, around 15% of them singletons. The study's findings and limits: Among thyroid clonotypes expanded above 0.001, most also appeared in blood.

Thyroid ultrasound and orbital computed tomography, with clinical symptoms and serum thyroxine and TRAb, informed diagnoses. This clonotype was recorded many times. Its cognate antigen is unknown. The V gene end was trimmed by 3 bases and the J gene end by 7 bases; junction bases not matched to a gene: 5. Per germline, CDR1 SGHTA and CDR2 FQGNSA. The length of the CDR3 is 16 residues. The J gene is TRBJ2-1, the V gene TRBV7-2; 14 nucleotides agree with TRBD2. The receptor was isolated from a woman aged 50 to 60 with Graves' ophthalmopathy. The sequenced material came from blood. The CDR3 region is CASSFGTSGSLNEQFF. DNA of the CDR3: TGTGCCAGCAGCTTCGGGACTAGCGGGAGCCTTAATGAGCAGTTCTTC. The variable domain in full, completed from reference TRBV7-2 and TRBJ2-1, reads GAGVSQSPSNKVTEKGKDVELRCDPISGHTALYWYRQSLGQGLEFLIYFQGNSAPDKSGLPSDRFSAERTGGSVSTLTIQRTQQEDSAVYLCASSFGTSGSLNEQFFGPGTRLTVL.